This TCR beta chain was retrieved from a study of T cells after yellow fever vaccination. Notes on the study in general: Re-detected after boosting: most primary clones, more than 95% of CD4 and roughly 88% of CD8. Within FACS-sorted repertoires, abundant clonotypes contaminating from the bulk population could be present.

Ten or more counts support this clonotype. Its antigen remains unidentified. The germline V gene has CDR1 SGHAT and CDR2 FQNNGV. V shed 6 bases and J 8 bases; nucleotides not matched to a gene: 11. This CDR3 spans 14 amino acids. Template switching by 5'RACE produced TCR cDNA, adding a universal primer site and UMIs. From the 5' RACE reads, TCRdb called clonotypes with MiXCR, one entry per CDR3 protein. The repertoire holds some 260,000 distinct CDR3 sequences, with roughly 5.6% as singletons. The clonotype comes from a man between 18 and 29 years old who received the YFV17D yellow fever vaccine. V usage is TRBV11-2 and J usage is TRBJ2-3, with 7 bases identical to TRBD1. The specimen was CD4+ T cells sorted from PBMCs, collected on the day of the yellow fever booster vaccination. CDR3 nucleotides: TGTGCCAGCAGAAAGGGGACAGCCCAGGTTACGCAGTATTTT. Translating gives CASRKGTAQVTQYF.